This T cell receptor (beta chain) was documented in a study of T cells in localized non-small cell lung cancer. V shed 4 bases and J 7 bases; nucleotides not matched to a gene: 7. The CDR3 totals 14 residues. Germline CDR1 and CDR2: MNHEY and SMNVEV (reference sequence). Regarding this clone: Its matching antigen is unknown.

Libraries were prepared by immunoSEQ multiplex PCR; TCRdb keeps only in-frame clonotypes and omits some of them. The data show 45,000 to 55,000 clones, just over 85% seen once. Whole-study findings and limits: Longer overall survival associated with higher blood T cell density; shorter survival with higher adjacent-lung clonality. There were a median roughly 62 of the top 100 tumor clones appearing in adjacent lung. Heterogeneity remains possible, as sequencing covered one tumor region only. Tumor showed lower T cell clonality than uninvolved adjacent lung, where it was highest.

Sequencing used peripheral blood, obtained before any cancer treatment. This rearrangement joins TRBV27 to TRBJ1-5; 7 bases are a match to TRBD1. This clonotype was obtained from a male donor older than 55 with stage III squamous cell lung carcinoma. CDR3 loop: CASSWTGSGQPQHF. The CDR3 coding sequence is TGTGCCAGCAGTTGGACAGGATCAGGGCAGCCCCAGCATTTT.